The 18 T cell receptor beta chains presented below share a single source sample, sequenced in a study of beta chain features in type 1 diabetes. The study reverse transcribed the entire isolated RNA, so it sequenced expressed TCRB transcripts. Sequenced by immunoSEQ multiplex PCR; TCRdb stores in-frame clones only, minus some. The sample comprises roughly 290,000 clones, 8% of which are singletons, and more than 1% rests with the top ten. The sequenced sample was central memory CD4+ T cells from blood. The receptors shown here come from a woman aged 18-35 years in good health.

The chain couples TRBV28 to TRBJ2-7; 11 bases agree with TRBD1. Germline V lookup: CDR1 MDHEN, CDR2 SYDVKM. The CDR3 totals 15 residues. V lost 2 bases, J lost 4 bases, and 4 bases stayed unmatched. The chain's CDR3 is CASSLGTGGQYEQYF. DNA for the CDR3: TGTGCCAGCAGTTTAGGGACAGGGGGGCAGTACGAGCAGTACTTC.

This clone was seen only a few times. CDR3 protein: CASSLRDRDREQYF. CDR3 nucleotides: TGTGCCAGCAGCTTAAGGGACAGGGATCGCGAGCAGTACTTC. V usage is TRBV7-3 and J usage is TRBJ2-7; 9 nucleotides align to TRBD1. The J segment lost 6 bases and the V segment lost 1 base, leaving 4 bases of the junction unmatched. This CDR3 region has 14 residues. The germline CDR1 and CDR2 sequences are SGHTA and FQGTGA.

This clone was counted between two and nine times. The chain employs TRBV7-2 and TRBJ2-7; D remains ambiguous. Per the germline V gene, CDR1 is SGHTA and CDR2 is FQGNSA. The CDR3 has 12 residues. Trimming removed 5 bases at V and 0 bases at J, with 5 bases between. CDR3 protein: CASSTYSYEQYF. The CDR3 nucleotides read TGTGCCAGCAGCACCTACTCCTACGAGCAGTACTTC.

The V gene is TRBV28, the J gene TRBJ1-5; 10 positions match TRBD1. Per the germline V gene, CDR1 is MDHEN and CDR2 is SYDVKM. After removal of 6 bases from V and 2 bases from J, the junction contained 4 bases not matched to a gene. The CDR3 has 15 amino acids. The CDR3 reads CASRTGGRRNQPQHF. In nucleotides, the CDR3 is TGTGCCAGCAGGACAGGGGGCAGGCGCAATCAGCCCCAGCATTTT. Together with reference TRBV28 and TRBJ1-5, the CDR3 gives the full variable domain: DVKVTQSSRYLVKRTGEKVFLECVQDMDHENMFWYRQDPGLGLRLIYFSYDVKMKEKGDIPEGYSVSREKKERFSLILESASTNQTSMYLCASRTGGRRNQPQHFGDGTRLSIL.

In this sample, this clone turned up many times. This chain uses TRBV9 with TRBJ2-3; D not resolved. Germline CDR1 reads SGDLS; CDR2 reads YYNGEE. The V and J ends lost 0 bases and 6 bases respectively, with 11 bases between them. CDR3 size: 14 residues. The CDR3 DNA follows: TGTGCCAGCAGCGTAGGGGTCCCGGAGGATACGCAGTATTTT. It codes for CASSVGVPEDTQYF.

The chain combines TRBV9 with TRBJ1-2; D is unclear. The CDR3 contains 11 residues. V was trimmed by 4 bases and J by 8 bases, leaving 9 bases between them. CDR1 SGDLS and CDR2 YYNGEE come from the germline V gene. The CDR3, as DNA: TGTGCCAGCAGCCTGACTGGAGGCTACACCTTC. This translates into CASSLTGGYTF.

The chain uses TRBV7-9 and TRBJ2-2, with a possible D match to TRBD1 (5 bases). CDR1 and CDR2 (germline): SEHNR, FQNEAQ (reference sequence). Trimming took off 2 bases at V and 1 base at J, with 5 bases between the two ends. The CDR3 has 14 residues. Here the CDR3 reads CASSLTGNTGELFF. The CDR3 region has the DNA TGTGCCAGCAGCTTAACAGGGAACACCGGGGAGCTGTTTTTT.

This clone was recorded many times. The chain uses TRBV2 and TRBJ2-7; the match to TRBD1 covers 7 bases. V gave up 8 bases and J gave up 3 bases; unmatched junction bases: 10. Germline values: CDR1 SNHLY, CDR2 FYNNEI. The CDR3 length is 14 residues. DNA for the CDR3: TGTGCCAGCGCCAGAGGACAGGCCTTCTACGAGCAGTACTTC. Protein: CASARGQAFYEQYF.

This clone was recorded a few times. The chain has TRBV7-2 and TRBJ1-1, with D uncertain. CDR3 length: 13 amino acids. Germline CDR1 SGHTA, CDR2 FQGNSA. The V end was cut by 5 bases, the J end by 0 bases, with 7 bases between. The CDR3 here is CASSVNMNTEAFF. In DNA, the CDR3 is TGTGCCAGCAGCGTCAACATGAACACTGAAGCTTTCTTT.

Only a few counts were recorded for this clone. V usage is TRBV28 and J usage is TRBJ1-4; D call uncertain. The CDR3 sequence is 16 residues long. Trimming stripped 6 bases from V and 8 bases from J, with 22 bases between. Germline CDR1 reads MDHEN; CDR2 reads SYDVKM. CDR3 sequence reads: CASSKIGGGMREKLFF. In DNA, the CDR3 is TGTGCCAGCAGCAAGATTGGTGGAGGAATGAGGGAAAAACTGTTTTTT.

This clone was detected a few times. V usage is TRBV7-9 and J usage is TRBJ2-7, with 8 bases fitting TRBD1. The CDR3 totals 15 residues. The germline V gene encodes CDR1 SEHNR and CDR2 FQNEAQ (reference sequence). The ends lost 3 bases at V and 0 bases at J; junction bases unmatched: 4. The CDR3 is CASSFQGAFSYEQYF. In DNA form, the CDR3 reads TGTGCCAGCAGCTTCCAGGGGGCCTTCTCCTACGAGCAGTACTTC. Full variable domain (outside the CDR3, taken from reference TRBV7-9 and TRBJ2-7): DTGVSQNPRHKITKRGQNVTFRCDPISEHNRLYWYRQTLGQGPEFLTYFQNEAQLEKSRLLSDRFSAERPKGSFSTLEIQRTEQGDSAMYLCASSFQGAFSYEQYFGPGTRLTVT.

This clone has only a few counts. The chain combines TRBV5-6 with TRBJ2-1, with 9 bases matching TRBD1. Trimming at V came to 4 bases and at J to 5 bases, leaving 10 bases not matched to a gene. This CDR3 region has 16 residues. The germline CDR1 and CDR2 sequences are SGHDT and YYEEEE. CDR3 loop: CASSRPGQGVDNEQFF. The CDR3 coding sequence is TGTGCCAGCAGCCGACCGGGACAGGGCGTGGACAATGAGCAGTTCTTC.

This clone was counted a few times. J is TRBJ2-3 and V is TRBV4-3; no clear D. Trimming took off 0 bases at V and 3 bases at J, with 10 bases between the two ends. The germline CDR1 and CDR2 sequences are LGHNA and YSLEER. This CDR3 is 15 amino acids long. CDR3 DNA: TGCGCCAGCAGCCAAGAAAGGAGTACGACAGATACGCAGTATTTT. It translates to CASSQERSTTDTQYF.

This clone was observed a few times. CDR3 region: CASSARVAEPQHF. DNA for the CDR3: TGTGCCAGCTCAGCCAGGGTAGCCGAGCCCCAGCATTTT. The V gene is TRBV18, the J gene TRBJ1-5, with D tentatively TRBD1 (5 bases). The germline V and J ends were trimmed by 5 bases and 8 bases, with 13 bases remaining between them. CDR3 length: 13 amino acids. Germline assignment: CDR1 KGHSH and CDR2 LQKENI.

CDR3 nucleotides: TGTGCCGTCAGGGGGCACACTGAAGCTTTCTTT. Amino acid sequence: CAVRGHTEAFF. V is TRBV6-1 and J is TRBJ1-1; 8 bases map to TRBD1. V trimming: 11 bases; J trimming: 3 bases; junction bases outside the gene matches: 2. Per germline, CDR1 MNHNS and CDR2 SASEGT. The CDR3 consists of 11 residues.

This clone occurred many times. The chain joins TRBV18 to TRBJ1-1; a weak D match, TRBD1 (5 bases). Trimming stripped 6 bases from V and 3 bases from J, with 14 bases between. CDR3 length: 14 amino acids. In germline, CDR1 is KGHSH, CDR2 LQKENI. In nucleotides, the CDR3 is TGTGCCAGCTCCGCGTCAGGGACGGACACTGAAGCTTTCTTT. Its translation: CASSASGTDTEAFF.

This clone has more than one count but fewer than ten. The CDR3 loop is CASSPSGQRGYGYTF. CDR3 nucleotides: TGTGCCAGCTCCCCGTCTGGTCAGAGGGGCTATGGCTACACCTTC. The chain uses TRBV18 and TRBJ1-2, with D perhaps matching TRBD1 (5 bases). Germline assignment: CDR1 KGHSH and CDR2 LQKENI. Trimming shortened V by 6 bases and J by 4 bases, and 18 bases separated the two germline ends. This CDR3 is built from 15 residues.

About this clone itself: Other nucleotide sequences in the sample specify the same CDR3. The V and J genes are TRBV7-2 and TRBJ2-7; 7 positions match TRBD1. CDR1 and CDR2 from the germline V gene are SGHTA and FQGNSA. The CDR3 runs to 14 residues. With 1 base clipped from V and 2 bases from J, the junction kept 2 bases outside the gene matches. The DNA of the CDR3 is TGTGCCAGCAGCTTAGGGACAGGCCCCTACGAGCAGTACTTC. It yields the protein CASSLGTGPYEQYF.